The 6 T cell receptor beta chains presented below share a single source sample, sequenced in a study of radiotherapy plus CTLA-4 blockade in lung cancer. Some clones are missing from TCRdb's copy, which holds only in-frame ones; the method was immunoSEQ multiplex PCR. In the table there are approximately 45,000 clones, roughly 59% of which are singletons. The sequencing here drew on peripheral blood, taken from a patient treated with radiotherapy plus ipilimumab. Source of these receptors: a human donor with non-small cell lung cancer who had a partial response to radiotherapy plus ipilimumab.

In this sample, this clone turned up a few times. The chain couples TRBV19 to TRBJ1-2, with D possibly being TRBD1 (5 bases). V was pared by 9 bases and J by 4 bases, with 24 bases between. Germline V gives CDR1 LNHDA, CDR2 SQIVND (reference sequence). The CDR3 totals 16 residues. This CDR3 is CASRQGASGVRYGYTF. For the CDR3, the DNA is TGTGCCAGCCGGCAAGGGGCCTCGGGAGTCCGCTATGGCTACACCTTC.

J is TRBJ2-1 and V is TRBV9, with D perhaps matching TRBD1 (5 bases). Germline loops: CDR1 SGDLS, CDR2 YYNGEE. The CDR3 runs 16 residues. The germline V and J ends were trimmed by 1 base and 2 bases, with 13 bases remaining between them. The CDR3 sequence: CASSVQSGPPYNEQFF. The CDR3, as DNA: TGTGCCAGCAGCGTACAGTCAGGGCCCCCCTACAATGAGCAGTTCTTC. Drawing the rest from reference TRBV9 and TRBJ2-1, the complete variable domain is DSGVTQTPKHLITATGQRVTLRCSPRSGDLSVYWYQQSLDQGLQFLIQYYNGEERAKGNILERFSAQQFPDLHSELNLSSLELGDSALYFCASSVQSGPPYNEQFFGPGTRLTVL.

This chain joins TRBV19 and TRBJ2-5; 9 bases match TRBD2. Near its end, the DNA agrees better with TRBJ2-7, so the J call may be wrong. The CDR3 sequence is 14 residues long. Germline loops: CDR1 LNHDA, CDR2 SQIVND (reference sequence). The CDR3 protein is CASSILAGTGEQYF. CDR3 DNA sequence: TGTGCCAGTAGTATACTAGCGGGGACTGGCGAGCAGTACTTC.

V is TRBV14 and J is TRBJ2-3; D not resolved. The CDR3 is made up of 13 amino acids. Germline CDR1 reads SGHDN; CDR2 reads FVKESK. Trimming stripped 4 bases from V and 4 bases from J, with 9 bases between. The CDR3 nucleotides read TGTGCCAGCAGCCCCCAGGTCGCAGATACGCAGTATTTT. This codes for CASSPQVADTQYF. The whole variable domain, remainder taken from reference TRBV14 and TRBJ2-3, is EAGVTQFPSHSVIEKGQTVTLRCDPISGHDNLYWYRRVMGKEIKFLLHFVKESKQDESGMPNNRFLAERTGGTYSTLKVQPAELEDSGVYFCASSPQVADTQYFGPGTRLTVL.

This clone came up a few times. DNA of the CDR3: TGTGCCAGCAGCTTGGACATTAATCAGCCCCAGCATTTT. It codes for CASSLDINQPQHF. V is TRBV5-4 and J is TRBJ1-5; D remains unclear. Germline CDR1 reads SGHNT; CDR2 reads YYREEE (reference sequence). The CDR3 is made up of 13 amino acids. Trimming took off 0 bases at V and 4 bases at J, with 5 bases between the two ends.

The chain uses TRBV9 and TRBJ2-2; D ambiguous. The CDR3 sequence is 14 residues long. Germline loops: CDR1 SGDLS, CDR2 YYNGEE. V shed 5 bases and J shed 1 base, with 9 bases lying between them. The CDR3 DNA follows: TGTGCCAGCAGTTGGTCCGGGAACACCGGGGAGCTGTTTTTT. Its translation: CASSWSGNTGELFF.